Listed here are 22 T cell receptor beta chains from one sample, sequenced in a study of CD8+CD57+ T cells in acquired aplastic anemia. The use of genomic DNA as template underpinned the TCR beta VDJ and CDR3 profiling. One entry per CDR3 protein, called by TCRdb with MiXCR from the reads. The sample has some 200,000 distinct CDR3 sequences, approximately 48% seen once. For sequencing, patients were chosen who had shown expansion of CD8+CD57+ cells by flow cytometry. The source material was sorted CD4+, CD8+, or CD8+CD57+ T cells (not recorded which) from PBMCs. These receptors originate from a human donor with aplastic anemia.

The rearrangement uses TRBV7-9 and TRBJ2-1; 7 nucleotides agree with TRBD2. Germline V CDR1 and CDR2: SEHNR, FQNEAQ (reference sequence). Trimming took 3 bases from V and 9 from J; bases not matched to a gene: 2. The CDR3 runs 12 residues. Written as DNA, the CDR3 is TGTGCCAGCAGCTTTGGGGGGGGTGAGCAGTTCTTC. This gives the protein CASSFGGGEQFF.

About this clonotype itself: Since no conserved phenylalanine or tryptophan closes the CDR3, a read error is the likely cause. The DNA is left out, because the CDR3 cannot be placed on it with certainty; the CDR3 is given as TCRdb lists it. The V and J genes are TRBV29-1 and TRBJ2-7. The CDR3 is 11 residues long, ends included. Germline assignment: CDR1 SQVTM and CDR2 ANQGSEA. The CDR3 loop is CSVEVLYERYS.

On this clonotype: One junction end does not reproduce the germline sequence, and a read error may be involved. The rearrangement links TRBV4-1 to TRBJ2-5; D gene unclear. Germline CDR1 is MGHRA and CDR2 is YSYEKL. The CDR3 runs 17 residues. This CDR3 reads CTSSQDRVPEYQETQYF. The CDR3 DNA reads TGCACCAGCAGCCAAGATCGCGTCCCCGAGTACCAAGAGACCCAGTACTTC.

This clonotype has only a few counts. V and J are TRBV27 and TRBJ2-1; 7 bases map to TRBD2. Trimming took 5 bases from V and 4 from J; bases not matched to a gene: 11. Germline loops: CDR1 MNHEY, CDR2 SMNVEV (reference sequence). The CDR3 totals 16 residues. CDR3 residues: CASSPLGAGVYNEQFF. In nucleotides, the CDR3 is TGTGCCAGCAGTCCTCTTGGTGCGGGAGTGTACAATGAGCAGTTCTTC.

This chain uses TRBV5-1 with TRBJ2-1; TRBD1 agrees at 10 bases. The germline CDR1 and CDR2 sequences are SGHRS and YFSETQ. Trimming at V came to 1 base and at J to 6 bases, leaving 7 bases not matched to a gene. The CDR3 contains 16 residues. CDR3 protein: CASSLPGTGAFNEQFF. The CDR3 DNA follows: TGCGCCAGCAGCTTGCCCGGGACAGGGGCCTTCAATGAGCAGTTCTTC. The variable domain in full, completed from reference TRBV5-1 and TRBJ2-1, reads KAGVTQTPRYLIKTRGQQVTLSCSPISGHRSVSWYQQTPGQGLQFLFEYFSETQRNKGNFPGRFSGRQFSNSRSEMNVSTLELGDSALYLCASSLPGTGAFNEQFFGPGTRLTVL.

V gene TRBV19 combines with J gene TRBJ2-5; D tentatively reads TRBD1 or TRBD2 (5 bases each). The germline gives CDR1 LNHDA, CDR2 SQIVND (reference sequence). Trimming took off 3 bases at V and 0 bases at J, with 8 bases between the two ends. The CDR3 length is 14 residues. The CDR3 reads CASSIGDHQETQYF. The CDR3 nucleotides are TGTGCCAGTAGTATCGGGGACCACCAAGAGACCCAGTACTTC. Complete variable domain (other parts from reference TRBV19 and TRBJ2-5): DGGITQSPKYLFRKEGQNVTLSCEQNLNHDAMYWYRQDPGQGLRLIYYSQIVNDFQKGDIAEGYSVSREKKESFPLTVTSAQKNPTAFYLCASSIGDHQETQYFGPGTRLLVL.

The chain joins TRBV6-2 or TRBV6-3 to TRBJ2-2, with TRBD1 matching over 9 bases. Germline loops: CDR1 MNHEY, CDR2 SVGEGT. The CDR3 is 16 amino acids. The V segment lost 4 bases and the J segment 2 bases; nucleotides outside the gene matches: 5. In nucleotides, the CDR3 is TGTGCCAGCAGTTTCTGGGGACAGGGTAACACCGGGGAGCTGTTTTTT. It codes for CASSFWGQGNTGELFF.

The chain has TRBV5-6 and TRBJ1-6; D call uncertain. Germline CDR1 is SGHDT and CDR2 is YYEEEE. CDR3 length: 15 residues. The ends were cut back, 0 bases at V and 8 bases at J, with 12 bases in the middle. The CDR3 reads CASSLEVTADSPLHF. CDR3 sequence (DNA): TGTGCCAGCAGCTTGGAGGTCACAGCAGATTCACCCCTCCACTTT. The full variable domain, completed using reference TRBV5-6 and TRBJ1-6, is DAGVTQSPTHLIKTRGQQVTLRCSPKSGHDTVSWYQQALGQGPQFIFQYYEEEERQRGNFPDRFSGHQFPNYSSELNVNALLLGDSALYLCASSLEVTADSPLHFGNGTRLTVT.

This chain connects TRBV9 to TRBJ2-7; D is unresolved. Trimming shortened V by 4 bases and J by 6 bases, and 14 bases separated the two germline ends. Germline V lookup: CDR1 SGDLS, CDR2 YYNGEE. This CDR3 has 13 amino acids. CDR3 sequence: CASSPHKWGEQYF. CDR3 sequence (DNA): TGTGCCAGCAGCCCACACAAGTGGGGCGAGCAGTACTTC.

The chain links TRBV11-1 to TRBJ2-1; tentative D call: TRBD2 (6 bases). V lost 1 base, J lost 4 bases, and 14 bases lay in between. Germline-derived CDR1 and CDR2 are SGHAT and FQDESV (reference sequence). The CDR3 consists of 16 residues. The CDR3 spells CASSLGGGRLYNEQFF. For the CDR3, the DNA is TGTGCCAGCAGCTTAGGTGGAGGGAGGCTTTACAATGAGCAGTTCTTC. Together with reference TRBV11-1 and TRBJ2-1, the CDR3 gives the full variable domain: EAEVAQSPRYKITEKSQAVAFWCDPISGHATLYWYRQILGQGPELLVQFQDESVVDDSQLPKDRFSAERLKGVDSTLKIQPAELGDSAMYLCASSLGGGRLYNEQFFGPGTRLTVL.

V gene TRBV20-1 combines with J gene TRBJ2-5, with 11 bases fitting TRBD1. Germline V gene sequence: CDR1 DFQATT, CDR2 SNEGSKA (reference sequence). This CDR3 region has 16 residues. The ends lost 1 base at V and 4 bases at J; junction bases unmatched: 8. CDR3 amino acids: CSARALEDRGLETQYF. Here the CDR3 DNA reads TGCAGTGCTAGAGCACTTGAGGACAGGGGGCTAGAGACCCAGTACTTC.

As to this clonotype: Germline is not matched at one junction end, which may reflect a read error. The chain uses TRBV9 and TRBJ2-1; unclear D gene. Per germline, CDR1 SGDLS and CDR2 YYNGEE. The CDR3 extends over 13 amino acids. The CDR3 DNA reads as TGTGCCAGCAGTTTAGGCAGCTACAATGGGCAGTTCTTC. Encoded protein: CASSLGSYNGQFF.

V and J are TRBV24-1 and TRBJ2-3; unclear D gene. V was trimmed by 5 bases and J by 0 bases, leaving 8 bases between them. The CDR3 totals 14 residues. Germline CDR1 and CDR2: KGHDR and SFDVKD. The CDR3 region has the DNA TGTGCCACCAGTGTGGGCTCTAGCACAGATACGCAGTATTTT. This sequence encodes CATSVGSSTDTQYF.

In its sample, this clonotype was seen many times. V gene TRBV19 combines with J gene TRBJ2-1; 13 positions agree with TRBD2. With 7 bases clipped from V and 5 bases from J, the junction kept 5 bases outside the gene matches. Germline-derived CDR1 and CDR2 are LNHDA and SQIVND (reference sequence). CDR3 size: 15 residues. CDR3 sequence: CASTRGTSGDNEQFF. CDR3 nucleotides: TGTGCCAGTACCCGAGGGACTAGCGGGGACAATGAGCAGTTCTTC. The variable domain in full, completed from reference TRBV19 and TRBJ2-1, reads DGGITQSPKYLFRKEGQNVTLSCEQNLNHDAMYWYRQDPGQGLRLIYYSQIVNDFQKGDIAEGYSVSREKKESFPLTVTSAQKNPTAFYLCASTRGTSGDNEQFFGPGTRLTVL.

The sample holds many counts of this clonotype. The chain recombines TRBV2 with TRBJ2-5; D is unresolved. CDR3 length: 11 amino acids. V lost 4 bases and J 5 bases, leaving 5 bases between the germline ends. Germline CDR1 is SNHLY and CDR2 is FYNNEI. Here the CDR3 reads CASSVQETQYF. Written as DNA, the CDR3 is TGTGCCAGCAGTGTTCAGGAGACCCAGTACTTC.

This clonotype was detected a few times. The V call is TRBV6-1, the J call TRBJ2-6; TRBD1 matches at 9 bases. This CDR3 has 18 residues. The V and J ends lost 6 bases and 0 bases, in that order; junction bases with no gene match: 9. Germline lookup yields CDR1 MNHNS and CDR2 SASEGT. CDR3 sequence reads: CASSSVGTGFSGANVLTF. DNA for the CDR3: TGTGCCAGCAGCTCCGTTGGGACAGGGTTCTCTGGGGCCAACGTCCTGACTTTC.

This clonotype was recorded a few times. The genes are TRBV24-1 and TRBJ2-3; the D gene could be TRBD1 or TRBD2 (6 bases each). CDR1 and CDR2 (germline): KGHDR, SFDVKD. V shed 7 bases and J shed 0 bases, with 10 bases lying between them. The CDR3 is 14 amino acids. CDR3 in amino acids: CATRSGASTDTQYF. CDR3 nucleotide sequence: TGTGCCACCAGGTCGGGGGCTAGCACAGATACGCAGTATTTT.

This clonotype was observed once. The genes are TRBV27 and TRBJ1-2; D is perhaps TRBD1 (5 bases). Trimming took 5 bases from V and 3 from J, leaving 28 bases between them. CDR1 and CDR2 from the germline V gene are MNHEY and SMNVEV (reference sequence). This CDR3 has 19 amino acids. CDR3 amino acids: CASSRRLRKGAGWDYGYTF. The CDR3 DNA reads TGTGCCAGCAGTCGTCGCCTTCGGAAAGGGGCCGGTTGGGACTATGGCTACACCTTC.

The chain employs TRBV7-2 and TRBJ2-7; possibly TRBD2 for D (6 bases). Germline-derived CDR1 and CDR2 are SGHTA and FQGNSA. This CDR3 is built from 15 residues. Trimming took off 0 bases at V and 3 bases at J, with 12 bases between the two ends. In nucleotides, the CDR3 is TGTGCCAGCAGCTTAGCGGGGGGACCGAGCTACGAGCAGTACTTC. Its translation: CASSLAGGPSYEQYF. Supplemented by reference TRBV7-2 and TRBJ2-7, the full variable domain reads GAGVSQSPSNKVTEKGKDVELRCDPISGHTALYWYRQSLGQGLEFLIYFQGNSAPDKSGLPSDRFSAERTGGSVSTLTIQRTQQEDSAVYLCASSLAGGPSYEQYFGPGTRLTVT.

This chain connects TRBV11-2 to TRBJ2-4; D remains ambiguous. The V gene lost 4 bases and the J gene lost 0 bases, with 7 bases spanning the gap. CDR1 is SGHAT, CDR2 FQNNGV, per germline. The CDR3 length is 14 residues. For the CDR3, the DNA is TGTGCCAGCAGCTCAAGACTAGCCAAAAACATTCAGTACTTC. It codes for CASSSRLAKNIQYF. The complete variable domain, with remaining parts taken from reference TRBV11-2 and TRBJ2-4, reads EAGVAQSPRYKIIEKRQSVAFWCNPISGHATLYWYQQILGQGPKLLIQFQNNGVVDDSQLPKDRFSAERLKGVDSTLKIQPAKLEDSAVYLCASSSRLAKNIQYFGAGTRLSVL.

This clonotype was found a few times. The chain employs TRBV2 and TRBJ1-1; D gene uncertain. The V end lost 7 bases, the J end lost 0 bases, and 6 bases lay between the germline ends. The germline CDR1 and CDR2 sequences are SNHLY and FYNNEI. CDR3 length equals 12 residues. In DNA, the CDR3 is TGTGCCAGCATTCGGCTGAACACTGAAGCTTTCTTT. This gives the protein CASIRLNTEAFF. Supplemented by reference TRBV2 and TRBJ1-1, the full variable domain reads EPEVTQTPSHQVTQMGQEVILRCVPISNHLYFYWYRQILGQKVEFLVSFYNNEISEKSEIFDDQFSVERPDGSNFTLKIRSTKLEDSAMYFCASIRLNTEAFFGQGTRLTVV.

This clonotype was counted many times. This chain joins TRBV6-2 or TRBV6-3 and TRBJ2-7, with D unclear. The V end was cut by 6 bases, the J end by 5 bases, with 17 bases between. This CDR3 has 14 residues. Germline CDR1 is MNHEY and CDR2 is SVGEGT. The CDR3 loop is CASRYYGLSDEQYF. In DNA, the CDR3 is TGTGCCAGCAGGTATTACGGCCTTTCGGACGAGCAGTACTTC.